This T cell receptor (beta chain) was recovered during a study of neoadjuvant anti-PD-1 for oral cavity cancer. Blood cells were analyzed directly, without culture or expansion. Study-level findings and limits: Higher pretreatment Treg/Th17 ratios tracked higher pretreatment blood clonality.

PBMC libraries mostly used roughly 460 ng of input genomic DNA, with six replicates per sample. Sequencing was performed with immunoSEQ multiplex PCR; in TCRdb, only in-frame clones are kept and a portion is missing. This table holds fewer than 20,000 clones, roughly 62% found once. CDR1 is SGHAT, CDR2 FQNNGV, per germline. This CDR3 has 15 residues. Losses at the gene ends were 4 bases for V and 6 bases for J; bases not matched to a gene: 7. Details on this clone: The antigen remains unidentified.

The TCR was taken from a person between 35 and 79 years old with oral cavity squamous cell carcinoma. The genes are TRBV11-2 and TRBJ2-1; 9 nucleotides match TRBD1. Sequenced here: PBMCs, sampled before nivolumab (anti-PD-1) treatment. The CDR3, as DNA: TGTGCCAGCAGCTGGGGGACAGGGAATTCCAATGAGCAGTTCTTC. This translates into CASSWGTGNSNEQFF.